This T cell receptor beta chain came from a study of T cell responses to AZD1222 COVID-19 vaccine. Notes on the study in general: Donors skewed white British and female; clonal diversity was possibly underestimated.

With regard to this clone: Its specificity is not known.

The protocol was immunoSEQ multiplex PCR, while the TCRdb copy is restricted to in-frame clones and leaves out a portion. The table lists more than 90,000 clones, over 75% of them singletons. The CDR3 runs to 18 residues. The germline gives CDR1 LNHNV, CDR2 YYDKDF (reference sequence). With 0 bases removed from V and 4 bases from J, the gap between germline ends came to 21 bases. The sample was peripheral blood, taken on day 0 of AZD1222 vaccination. This receptor was obtained from an adult in good health. This sequence joins TRBV15 and TRBJ1-1; D is perhaps TRBD1 (6 bases). CDR3 amino acids: CATSRDTRTGGLGTEAFF. The CDR3 coding sequence is TGTGCCACCAGCAGAGATACCCGAACCGGGGGGCTAGGCACTGAAGCTTTCTTT.